This TCR beta chain was observed in a study of T-cell memory formation after mild COVID-19. At the level of the study: The TCR clusters were mostly specific to one donor. Study-wide findings and caveats: A subset of responding clones appeared in pre-infection memory, suggesting cross-reactive memory joined. Largely, contracting CD4+ clones fell within CM and EM, and contracting CD8+ clones within EMRA.

This clonotype was seen a handful of times. The antigen is not known. The V segment lost 3 bases and the J segment 4 bases; nucleotides outside the gene matches: 3. This CDR3 comprises 14 residues. CDR1 and CDR2 from the germline V gene are SGHVS and FQNEAQ. A single record per CDR3 protein comes from TCRdb applying MiXCR to the 5' RACE reads. This repertoire shows fewer than 450,000 distinct CDR3 sequences, around 21% found once; its top ten account for around 13%. The receptor was isolated from an adult woman who had mild COVID-19 (a few samples of this study predate the infection). Cell type and time point are not known. Sequencing was done on a sample of PBMCs or a T cell subset sorted from them (not recorded which). This chain joins TRBV7-8 and TRBJ2-1; 7 positions match TRBD1. The CDR3 loop is CASSFGTAYNEQFF. The CDR3, as DNA: TGTGCCAGCAGCTTCGGGACAGCGTACAATGAGCAGTTCTTC.